The clone carrying this TCR beta chain was found many times. The antigen remains undetermined. These data come from a study of spatial heterogeneity in lung cancer. Study-level results: Compared with follow-up, resection was when ubiquitous expanded tumor TCRs appeared in blood more.

Noted time point: sample taken at primary tumor resection. Samples were obtained from approximately 76 donors, all untreated early-stage non-small cell lung cancer patients. Unsorted whole RNA from tumor, nontumor lung or frozen PBMC underwent sequencing. CDR3 length equals 13 residues. The V end lost 3 bases, the J end lost 4 bases, and 9 bases lay between the germline ends. TCRdb re-called the 5' RACE reads with MiXCR, one entry per CDR3 protein. This table holds tens of thousands of distinct CDR3 sequences, 4.6% found once. The specimen comprised PBMCs, sampled at surgery. The V and J genes are TRBV12-3 or TRBV12-4 and TRBJ2-5; the D gene is possibly TRBD1 (6 bases). The clonotype was recovered from a male donor with early-stage non-small cell lung cancer. As DNA, the CDR3 is TGTGCCAGCAGTTTGCAGGGGTCAGAGACCCAGTACTTC. Its protein product is CASSLQGSETQYF.